This T cell receptor (beta chain) was obtained from a study of regulatory T cells in long-lasting Graves disease (dated by TCRdb to the early 2020s). For the wider study: Antithyroid drugs had been taken for less than 3 months by newly diagnosed Graves' disease patients. This study used TCR sequencing and RNA sequencing of peripheral blood to compare persistent Graves' disease patients against newly diagnosed Graves' disease patients. The study was conducted in China and was registered as a clinical trial. A total of about 35 samples underwent TCR sequencing: about 13 from persistent and roughly 20 from newly diagnosed Graves' disease patients.

Findings and caveats that apply to the study as a whole: Lower TCR Shannon entropy and fewer highly expanded clones were observed in persistent Graves' disease patients than in newly diagnosed patients, which suggested clonal expansion. Sequencing and analysis were limited to the TCR beta chain. Peripheral blood alone was examined, since thyroid tissue, which constituted the primary lesion, could not be accessed. Patients with persistent disease shared more public clonotypes (approximately 2,500) than newly diagnosed patients did (around 980). The small sample size was acknowledged by the authors as a limitation that may reduce accuracy. TRBV28, TRBJ1-2 and TRBJ2-5 were preferentially used in persistent disease, while TRBV20-1 and TRBJ2-1 were favored in newly diagnosed disease.

Libraries were constructed by multiplex PCR. The listed sequencing device is Illumina HiSeq 4000. CDR3 regions were amplified by Arm-PCR with iRepertoire HTBI primers to construct TCR beta libraries. Before sequencing, the PCR products underwent gel purification. In the paper's pipeline: A total of roughly 58 TRBV and more than twelve TRBJ segments were identified across samples and were used for gene usage analysis of CDR3 amino acid clonotypes. COPE and FqMerger were used to merge the filtered high-quality paired reads into contigs. BLAST was used to align contigs to IMGT TRBV, TRBD and TRBJ reference genes, and CDR3 was defined according to IMGT. Any clonotype with a frequency above 0.1% was counted as a highly expanded clone. Shannon entropy served as the measure of repertoire diversity, while the Gini coefficient captured V-J evenness. Clonotypes shared by more than one individual were considered public. TCRdb itself trimmed the public reads at Q25 with fastp, ran MiXCR and retained productive beta chains. Each CDR3 protein gets just one entry, which takes the most common genes and DNA from the rows behind it. It is TCRdb's table, rather than the study itself, that gives the V and J calls and clone size. The sample table records 350,000 to 500,000 distinct CDR3 sequences; roughly 15% of these occur just once. The ten largest clonotypes hold approximately 17% of the sample.

The sample's time point label, in plain terms: newly diagnosed GD, antithyroid drugs for less than 3 months. RNA was extracted from PBMCs in TRIzol for both TCR sequencing and RNA sequencing. Graves' disease was diagnosed according to American Thyroid Association guidelines. Recruitment of patients was carried out at an endocrinology department in Xi'an, China. Each patient gave approximately 9.7 milliliters of peripheral blood, collected in an EDTA anticoagulant tube. PBMCs were isolated by Ficoll Paque Plus density gradient separation without further T cell sorting. RNA quality was checked with an Agilent 2100 Bioanalyzer and agarose gel, and concentration with a NanoDrop 2000. The germline V gene gives CDR1 as MGHRA and CDR2 as YSYEKL. V is cut back by 0 bases and J by 6 bases, with 2 bases in the junction unmatched. From the cysteine up to the phenylalanine, the CDR3 has a length of 14 residues. This entry keeps only the CDR3 DNA: 42 bases, framed from base 1.

This clonotype was observed a handful of times. The antigen it binds to is not known. The input lacks base qualities; no much larger clone sits a single base away. The sample was also linked to a second study, of T cells in Graves' hyperthyroidism and ophthalmopathy. As noted in the second study: A patient counted as having stable Graves' hyperthyroidism if no progression to ophthalmopathy occurred over 18 months of follow-up. Hyperthyroidism patients were newly diagnosed, had a disease duration of under 2 months, and were aged 18 to 65 years. The study excluded patients with uncontrolled infections, other autoimmune diseases, pregnancy or lactation. Clinical symptoms, serum thyroxine and TRAb, thyroid ultrasound, and orbital computed tomography formed the basis for the diagnoses. A first-round RT-PCR of the TCR CDR3 used the HTBI primer set with the Qiagen OneStep RT-PCR kit. Most expanded thyroid clonotypes (frequency above 0.001) were also found in blood, which suggests that blood repertoires may mirror thyroid immune responses. In cross-validation, a model built on a 13 V-J signature told ophthalmopathy apart from stable hyperthyroidism with approximately 90% sensitivity and about 81% specificity, and in testing the same model reached 80%/75%. In validation, the model predicted progression to ophthalmopathy with roughly 66% sensitivity and approximately 72% specificity, a median of about 6 months before onset. A discovery cohort of roughly 96 patients, 43 with Graves' ophthalmopathy and approximately 57 with stable Graves' hyperthyroidism, was used to find distinguishing TCR V-J signatures. Whether ophthalmopathy could be predicted prospectively was tested in an independent validation cohort made up of 18 to 20 hyperthyroidism patients plus 17 patients who later progressed to ophthalmopathy. The 100 discovery patients were randomly split 7:3 into training and test sets. In addition, the study compared T-cell repertoires in thyroid tissue and in blood from 6 or 7 Graves' hyperthyroidism patients. Once sampling was done, hyperthyroidism patients were given methimazole at a starting dose of 30 mg daily, whereas ophthalmopathy patients were given high-dose intravenous methylprednisolone. The libraries were constructed in a second round of multiplex PCR and then size-selected and purified. The libraries were sequenced on an Illumina HiSeq2000 using paired-end 100 bp reads. Raw data were processed with SOAPnuke, discarding reads with adapters, uncalled bases, mean Phred below 15, or no exact constant-primer or identifier match. High-quality paired reads were merged with COPE v1.2.5, and unique nucleotide sequences were defined as clonotypes. MiTCR v1.1 was used to align the clonotypes against IMGT TRBV, TRBD and TRBJ reference segments. The analysis was restricted to V-J combinations with a frequency above 0.0001, which together covered just over 98% of the repertoires. A TCS score was defined as the ratio between F50 (clonal expansion) and ExV (chaos), using BLOSUM62-based TCRdist between CDR3 peptides within each V-J. Welch's t-statistics and random forest reduced some 510 V-J features to roughly 13, which were used in a naive Bayes classifier (R e1071). Sample size was not statistically predetermined, and blinding of investigators to group allocation was not performed. TCR Vbeta CDR3 sequencing of 120 to 150 peripheral blood samples (over 40 ophthalmopathy, 75 hyperthyroidism and 17 progressor patients) is reported in the paper.

Here the sequenced sample was peripheral blood mononuclear cells (PBMCs), taken at new diagnosis, from a patient treated with antithyroid drugs. The rearranged chain carries TRBV4-1 and TRBJ1-5; 7 bases in the junction line up with TRBD1. The clonotype was recovered from a woman in her 50s with Graves disease. Donor details come from another sample of the same person, matched by shared clones. The bases are TGCGCCAGCAGCCAAGAGACAGGGCGTCAGCCCCAGCATTTT. This gives the protein CASSQETGRQPQHF.